This passage covers 4 T cell receptor beta chains from one sample sequenced in a study of blood T cell repertoires in COVID-19. Clones were sequenced by immunoSEQ multiplex PCR, and TCRdb holds only the in-frame ones, with some missing. This sample has 50,000 to 65,000 clones, with 83% found just once. Material: peripheral blood. All receptors come from a human donor in a cohort sampled during active COVID-19.

This chain uses TRBV5-1 with TRBJ2-3, with D unresolved. The V end was cut by 1 base, the J end by 2 bases, with 11 bases between. CDR1 SGHRS and CDR2 YFSETQ come from the germline V gene. The CDR3 extends over 15 amino acids. The DNA of the CDR3 is TGCGCCAGCAGCTTGCCCCGGGTGGACACAGATACGCAGTATTTT. Residues: CASSLPRVDTDTQYF. Full variable domain (remainder filled in from reference TRBV5-1 and TRBJ2-3): KAGVTQTPRYLIKTRGQQVTLSCSPISGHRSVSWYQQTPGQGLQFLFEYFSETQRNKGNFPGRFSGRQFSNSRSEMNVSTLELGDSALYLCASSLPRVDTDTQYFGPGTRLTVL.

The count of this clone is one. The V gene is TRBV19, the J gene TRBJ2-3; 7 positions agree with TRBD2. Trimming at V came to 3 bases and at J to 6 bases, leaving 6 bases not matched to a gene. The CDR3 has 14 amino acids. Germline CDR1 reads LNHDA; CDR2 reads SQIVND (reference sequence). The CDR3 protein is CASSMGRERDTQYF. DNA of the CDR3: TGTGCCAGTAGTATGGGGCGGGAGAGGGATACGCAGTATTTT. Combining the CDR3 with reference TRBV19 and TRBJ2-3 gives the whole variable domain DGGITQSPKYLFRKEGQNVTLSCEQNLNHDAMYWYRQDPGQGLRLIYYSQIVNDFQKGDIAEGYSVSREKKESFPLTVTSAQKNPTAFYLCASSMGRERDTQYFGPGTRLTVL.

The CDR3 here is CASSWGGGQETQYF. For the CDR3, the DNA is TGCGCCAGCAGCTGGGGCGGGGGACAAGAGACCCAGTACTTC. The genes are TRBV5-1 and TRBJ2-5; 7 bases are shared with TRBD2. Germline V CDR1 and CDR2: SGHRS, YFSETQ. The CDR3 loop spans 14 amino acids. The V gene end was trimmed by 3 bases and the J gene end by 2 bases; junction bases not matched to a gene: 4.

V and J are TRBV12-3 or TRBV12-4 and TRBJ1-1; the D gene is possibly TRBD1 (5 bases). V dropped 5 bases and J dropped 11 bases, with 12 bases sitting between them. CDR3 length: 11 residues. The CDR3 DNA reads TGTGCCAGCAGTGAACAGTCAGGGGCTTTCTTT. It translates to CASSEQSGAFF.